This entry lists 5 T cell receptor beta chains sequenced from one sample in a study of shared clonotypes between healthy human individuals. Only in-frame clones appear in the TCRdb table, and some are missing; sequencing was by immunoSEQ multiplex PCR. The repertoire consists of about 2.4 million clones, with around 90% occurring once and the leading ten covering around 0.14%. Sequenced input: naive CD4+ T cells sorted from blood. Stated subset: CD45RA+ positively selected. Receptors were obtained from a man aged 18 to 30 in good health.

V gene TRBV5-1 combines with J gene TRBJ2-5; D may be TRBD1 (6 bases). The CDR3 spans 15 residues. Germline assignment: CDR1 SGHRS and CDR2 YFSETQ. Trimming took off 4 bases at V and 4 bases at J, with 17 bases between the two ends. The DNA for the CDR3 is TGCGCCAGCAGCAATACAGGGTCGGGTGGAGAGACCCAGTACTTC. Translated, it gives CASSNTGSGGETQYF. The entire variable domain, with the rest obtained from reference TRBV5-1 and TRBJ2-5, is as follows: KAGVTQTPRYLIKTRGQQVTLSCSPISGHRSVSWYQQTPGQGLQFLFEYFSETQRNKGNFPGRFSGRQFSNSRSEMNVSTLELGDSALYLCASSNTGSGGETQYFGPGTRLLVL.

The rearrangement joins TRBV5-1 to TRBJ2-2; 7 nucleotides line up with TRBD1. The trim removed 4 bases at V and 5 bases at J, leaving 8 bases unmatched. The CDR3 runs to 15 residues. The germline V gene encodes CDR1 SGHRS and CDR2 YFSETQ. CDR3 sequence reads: CASSEPKTGTGELFF. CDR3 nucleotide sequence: TGCGCCAGCAGCGAACCAAAGACAGGGACCGGGGAGCTGTTTTTT. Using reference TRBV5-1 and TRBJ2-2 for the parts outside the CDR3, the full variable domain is KAGVTQTPRYLIKTRGQQVTLSCSPISGHRSVSWYQQTPGQGLQFLFEYFSETQRNKGNFPGRFSGRQFSNSRSEMNVSTLELGDSALYLCASSEPKTGTGELFFGEGSRLTVL.

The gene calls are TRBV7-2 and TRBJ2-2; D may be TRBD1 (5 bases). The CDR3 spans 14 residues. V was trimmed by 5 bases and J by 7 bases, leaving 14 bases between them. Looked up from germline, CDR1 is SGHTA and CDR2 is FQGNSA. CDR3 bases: TGTGCCAGCAGCCTCCTGGCAGGGATCGGGGAGCTGTTTTTT. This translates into CASSLLAGIGELFF.

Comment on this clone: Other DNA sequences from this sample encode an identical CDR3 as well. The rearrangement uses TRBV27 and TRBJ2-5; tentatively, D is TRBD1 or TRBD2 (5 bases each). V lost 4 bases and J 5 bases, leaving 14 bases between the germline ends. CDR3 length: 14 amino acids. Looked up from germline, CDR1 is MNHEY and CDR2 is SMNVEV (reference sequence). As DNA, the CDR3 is TGTGCCAGCAGTTCCCCTTTGAGGGGCGAGACCCAGTACTTC. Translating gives CASSSPLRGETQYF.

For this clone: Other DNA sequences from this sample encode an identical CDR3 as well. CDR3 protein: CASSPGTDTDTQYF. CDR3 bases: TGTGCCAGCTCACCAGGGACTGACACAGATACGCAGTATTTT. This chain joins TRBV18 and TRBJ2-3; D is perhaps TRBD2 (6 bases). The CDR3 is 14 residues long. CDR1 KGHSH and CDR2 LQKENI come from the germline V gene. V lost 2 bases, J lost 2 bases, and 8 bases lay in between.